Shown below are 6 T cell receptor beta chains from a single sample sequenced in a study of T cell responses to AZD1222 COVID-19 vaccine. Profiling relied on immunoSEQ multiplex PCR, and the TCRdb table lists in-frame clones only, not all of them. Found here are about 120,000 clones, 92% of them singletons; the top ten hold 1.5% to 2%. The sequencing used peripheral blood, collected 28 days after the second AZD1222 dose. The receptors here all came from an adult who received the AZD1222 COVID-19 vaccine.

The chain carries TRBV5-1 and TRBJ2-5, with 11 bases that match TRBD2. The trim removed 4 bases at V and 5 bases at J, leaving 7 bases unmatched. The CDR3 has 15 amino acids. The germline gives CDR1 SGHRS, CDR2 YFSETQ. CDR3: CASSGLAGGGETQYF. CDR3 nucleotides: TGCGCCAGCAGCGGGCTAGCGGGAGGTGGTGAGACCCAGTACTTC.

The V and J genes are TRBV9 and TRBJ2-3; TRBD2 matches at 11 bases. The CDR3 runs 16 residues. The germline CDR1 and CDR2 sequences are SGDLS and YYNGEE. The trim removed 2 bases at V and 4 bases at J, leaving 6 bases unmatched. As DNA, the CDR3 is TGTGCCAGCAGCGTGGGGCTAGCGGGAGGTGCAGATACGCAGTATTTT. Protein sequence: CASSVGLAGGADTQYF.

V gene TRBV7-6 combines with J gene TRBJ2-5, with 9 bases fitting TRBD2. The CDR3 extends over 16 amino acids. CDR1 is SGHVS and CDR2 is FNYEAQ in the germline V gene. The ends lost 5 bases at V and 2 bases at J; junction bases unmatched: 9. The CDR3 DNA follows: TGTGCCAGCAGCACCCGACTAGCGGCCCCTCAAGAGACCCAGTACTTC. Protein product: CASSTRLAAPQETQYF.

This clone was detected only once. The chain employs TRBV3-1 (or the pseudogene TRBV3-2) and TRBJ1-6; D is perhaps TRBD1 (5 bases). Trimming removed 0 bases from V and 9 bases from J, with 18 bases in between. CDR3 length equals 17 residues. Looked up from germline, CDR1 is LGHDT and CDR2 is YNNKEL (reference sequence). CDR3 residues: CASSQDPFYFGASPLHF. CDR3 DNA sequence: TGTGCCAGCAGCCAAGACCCGTTCTACTTTGGGGCTTCACCCCTCCACTTT.

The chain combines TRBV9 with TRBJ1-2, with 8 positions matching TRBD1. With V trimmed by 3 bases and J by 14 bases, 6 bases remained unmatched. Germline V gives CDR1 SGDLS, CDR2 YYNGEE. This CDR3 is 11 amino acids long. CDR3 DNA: TGTGCCAGCAGCGCCCGGGACAGGTCAACCTTC. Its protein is CASSARDRSTF.

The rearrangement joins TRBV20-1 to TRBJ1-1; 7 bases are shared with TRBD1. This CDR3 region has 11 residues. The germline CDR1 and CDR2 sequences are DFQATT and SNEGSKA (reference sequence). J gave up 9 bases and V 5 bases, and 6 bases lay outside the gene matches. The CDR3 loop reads CSAQRGRQAFF. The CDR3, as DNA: TGCAGTGCTCAGAGGGGGCGGCAAGCTTTCTTT.